These 18 T cell receptor beta chains were all obtained from the same sample, sequenced in a study of beta chain features in type 1 diabetes. Findings of the study overall: Type 1 diabetes patients had moderately but significantly shorter TCRB CDR3s in all four CD4+ subsets.

Every bit of the isolated RNA underwent reverse transcription, so sequencing read expressed TCRB transcripts. TCRdb keeps only in-frame clones here, not all; method: immunoSEQ multiplex PCR. The data contain hundreds of thousands of clones, around 12% of them singletons. For these TCRs, the target antigens are not known. The source material was naive CD4+ T cells from blood. The receptor set was obtained from a woman between 18 and 30 years old with type 1 diabetes.

The gene calls are TRBV7-2 and TRBJ1-1, with D uncertain. The CDR3 totals 12 residues. Germline loops: CDR1 SGHTA, CDR2 FQGNSA. V was cut by 8 bases and J by 5 bases, with 12 bases left in between. The CDR3 here is CASGGRATEAFF. In nucleotides, the CDR3 is TGTGCCAGCGGAGGGAGGGCGACTGAAGCTTTCTTT.

CDR3 amino acids: CASSQEPGAAYEQYF. CDR3 nucleotide sequence: TGCGCCAGCAGCCAAGAACCGGGAGCAGCCTACGAGCAGTACTTC. This chain links TRBV4-3 with TRBJ2-7; weak D call: TRBD2 (6 bases). Trimming removed 0 bases from V and 2 bases from J, with 11 bases in between. Germline V gene data show CDR1 as LGHNA and CDR2 as YSLEER. The CDR3 sequence is 15 residues long.

DNA for the CDR3: TGTGCCAGCAGCCTCGAACTCGGACAGGGTCCTAGGGAAAAACTGTTTTTT. Its protein is CASSLELGQGPREKLFF. The chain is built from TRBV7-9 and TRBJ1-4; 8 bases agree with TRBD1. The CDR3 loop spans 17 amino acids. The junction had 16 bases not matched to a gene; V was cut back by 5 bases and J by 8 bases. Germline CDR1 SEHNR, CDR2 FQNEAQ (reference sequence).

This CDR3 reads CASGDRSGGTYNEQFF. The CDR3 DNA reads as TGCGCCAGCGGCGACAGGTCAGGGGGGACCTACAATGAGCAGTTCTTC. The chain combines TRBV4-1 with TRBJ2-1, with D perhaps matching TRBD1 (7 bases). The CDR3 extends over 16 amino acids. V was cut by 8 bases and J by 2 bases, with 19 bases left in between. Germline-derived CDR1 and CDR2 are MGHRA and YSYEKL.

V and J are TRBV28 and TRBJ2-2; tentatively, D is TRBD1 (6 bases). CDR3 length equals 11 residues. The V and J ends lost 5 bases and 13 bases respectively, with 11 bases between them. Germline CDR1 and CDR2: MDHEN and SYDVKM. The CDR3 reads CASSLTRGLFF. CDR3 bases: TGTGCCAGCAGTCTAACCAGGGGGCTGTTTTTT.

CDR3 sequence (DNA): TGTGCCAGCAGCTCGAAAAGGGGGGGATCCACAGATACGCAGTATTTT. Translated: CASSSKRGGSTDTQYF. The chain combines TRBV9 with TRBJ2-3; D is possibly TRBD2 (7 bases). Germline V gene data show CDR1 as SGDLS and CDR2 as YYNGEE. Trimming removed 4 bases at V and 2 bases at J, with 17 bases between. The CDR3 covers 16 residues. The full variable domain, its missing parts supplied by reference TRBV9 and TRBJ2-3, is DSGVTQTPKHLITATGQRVTLRCSPRSGDLSVYWYQQSLDQGLQFLIQYYNGEERAKGNILERFSAQQFPDLHSELNLSSLELGDSALYFCASSSKRGGSTDTQYFGPGTRLTVL.

This chain connects TRBV6-6 to TRBJ1-4; tentative D call: TRBD1 (6 bases). V was trimmed by 7 bases and J by 5 bases, leaving 14 bases between them. This CDR3 is built from 14 residues. The V gene's germline CDR1 is MNHNY and CDR2 SVGAGI (reference sequence). This chain's CDR3 is CASTTPGANEKLFF. As DNA, the CDR3 is TGTGCCAGCACCACACCAGGGGCCAATGAAAAACTGTTTTTT.

This clone has more than one count but fewer than ten. The V gene is TRBV7-6, the J gene TRBJ2-1; D is possibly TRBD2 (6 bases). V shed 5 bases and J shed 6 bases, with 17 bases lying between them. The CDR3 has 15 amino acids. Germline values: CDR1 SGHVS, CDR2 FNYEAQ. The CDR3 nucleotides read TGTGCCAGCAGCCCGGCGGGGCAGGCGGGCAATGAGCAGTTCTTC. Protein product: CASSPAGQAGNEQFF.

This clone came up a few times. CDR3 sequence reads: CASSRHSSPSYNEQFF. The CDR3 nucleotides are TGTGCCAGCAGTCGCCATAGCTCCCCCTCCTACAATGAGCAGTTCTTC. This chain uses TRBV14 with TRBJ2-1; D is unresolved. V lost 6 bases and J 0 bases, leaving 15 bases between the germline ends. Germline V gives CDR1 SGHDN, CDR2 FVKESK. The CDR3 contains 16 residues.

This clone showed up just a few times. CDR3 in DNA: TGTGCCAGCAGCAGGTCGCGCCTGCCGCCAGGTGATACGCAGTATTTT. This gives the protein CASSRSRLPPGDTQYF. The chain combines TRBV2 with TRBJ2-3; no clear D. The germline V gene encodes CDR1 SNHLY and CDR2 FYNNEI. V was clipped by 6 bases and J by 6 bases, with 22 bases between them. The CDR3 consists of 16 residues.

The sample holds a few counts of this clone. This chain links TRBV5-4 with TRBJ2-1; D gene unclear. The germline CDR1 and CDR2 sequences are SGHNT and YYREEE (reference sequence). V was shortened by 10 bases and J by 8 bases, with 16 bases between the two germline ends. This CDR3 region has 12 residues. CDR3 nucleotides: TGTGCCTTCTCACCCGTGCAGGATGAGCAGTTCTTC. This translates into CAFSPVQDEQFF.

The chain links TRBV13 to TRBJ2-5; D unclear. This CDR3 spans 14 amino acids. V shed 2 bases and J shed 2 bases, with 9 bases lying between them. CDR1 PRHDT and CDR2 FYEKMQ come from the germline V gene (reference sequence). DNA for the CDR3: TGTGCCAGCAGCTTATTCCTGAGGCAAGAGACCCAGTACTTC. It is translated as CASSLFLRQETQYF.

J is TRBJ2-6 and V is TRBV5-1; no clear D. Germline V lookup: CDR1 SGHRS, CDR2 YFSETQ. Trimming took off 2 bases at V and 0 bases at J, with 9 bases between the two ends. The CDR3 has 16 amino acids. The CDR3 sequence is CASSFREASGANVLTF. The CDR3 coding sequence is TGCGCCAGCAGCTTCCGAGAGGCCTCTGGGGCCAACGTCCTGACTTTC.

In this sample, this clone turned up a few times. The gene calls are TRBV5-1 and TRBJ2-4; D is undetermined. Trimming removed 2 bases at V and 0 bases at J, with 6 bases between. Germline V gene sequence: CDR1 SGHRS, CDR2 YFSETQ. The CDR3 has 14 residues. The CDR3 here is CASSLDLAKNIQYF. DNA for the CDR3: TGCGCCAGCAGCTTAGACTTAGCCAAAAACATTCAGTACTTC.

With regard to this clone: A junction boundary mismatches the germline segment, possibly from a read error. The V call is TRBV2, the J call TRBJ2-4; D may be TRBD1 (5 bases). The CDR3 has 17 amino acids. Germline CDR1 is SNHLY and CDR2 is FYNNEI. This CDR3 reads CASSEDRQLRYGNIQYF. The CDR3 bases are TGTGCCAGCAGCGAAGATAGACAGCTCAGATATGGGAACATTCAGTACTTC.

The V and J genes are TRBV9 and TRBJ2-1; possible D gene TRBD1, 6 bases. The germline V gene has CDR1 SGDLS and CDR2 YYNGEE. The CDR3 loop spans 16 amino acids. The V end was cut by 0 bases, the J end by 0 bases, with 10 bases between. CDR3: CASSVGTGNSYNEQFF. The CDR3 nucleotides are TGTGCCAGCAGCGTAGGCACAGGGAACTCCTACAATGAGCAGTTCTTC.

This clone was seen more than once but under ten times. This chain joins TRBV5-1 and TRBJ2-7, with TRBD1 matching over 7 bases. CDR1 and CDR2 from the germline V gene are SGHRS and YFSETQ. The V gene end was trimmed by 4 bases and the J gene end by 5 bases; junction bases not matched to a gene: 6. There are 13 residues in the CDR3. CDR3 sequence (DNA): TGCGCCAGCAGCATTGACAGGGCCGACGAGCAGTACTTC. Its translation: CASSIDRADEQYF.

This clone has just a few counts. V usage is TRBV7-3 and J usage is TRBJ2-7; tentative D call: TRBD2 (5 bases). V lost 5 bases and J lost 5, with 19 bases in between. The CDR3 runs 15 residues. The germline gives CDR1 SGHTA, CDR2 FQGTGA. The CDR3 DNA sequence: TGTGCCAGCAGCCCGTCCTTTGGGAGTAAGGACGAGCAGTACTTC. This encodes CASSPSFGSKDEQYF.